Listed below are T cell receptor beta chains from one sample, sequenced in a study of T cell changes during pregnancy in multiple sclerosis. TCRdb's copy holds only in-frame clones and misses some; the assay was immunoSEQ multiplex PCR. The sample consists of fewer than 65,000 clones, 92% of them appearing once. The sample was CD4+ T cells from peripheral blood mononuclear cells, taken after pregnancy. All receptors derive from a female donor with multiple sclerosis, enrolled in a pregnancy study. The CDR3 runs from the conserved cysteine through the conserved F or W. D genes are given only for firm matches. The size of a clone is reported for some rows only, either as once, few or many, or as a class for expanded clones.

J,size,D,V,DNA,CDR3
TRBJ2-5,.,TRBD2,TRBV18,TGTGCCAGCTCACTCTGGACTAGCCAAGAGACCCAGTACTTC,CASSLWTSQETQYF
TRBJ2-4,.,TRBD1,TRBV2,TGTGCCAGCAGTGAGGGGTTCAGGGGGCGAACAAACATTCAGTACTTC,CASSEGFRGRTNIQYF
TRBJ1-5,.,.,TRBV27,TGTGCCAGCAGTCGGGGGGGCAATCAGCCCCAGCATTTT,CASSRGGNQPQHF
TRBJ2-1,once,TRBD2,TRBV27,TGTGCCAGCAGGGGGACTAGCGGGGAGTCCTACAATGAGCAGTTCTTC,CASRGTSGESYNEQFF
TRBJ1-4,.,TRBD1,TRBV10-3,TGTGCCACTGGACAGGGGGCAACTAATGAAAAACTGTTTTTT,CATGQGATNEKLFF
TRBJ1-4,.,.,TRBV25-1,TGTGCCAGCAGTAGAGGGGGGGCAGCCAATGAAAAACTGTTTTTT,CASSRGGAANEKLFF
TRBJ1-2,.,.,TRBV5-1,TGCGCCAGCAGCTTGAATGATAGGGAGGGCGGCTACACCTTC,CASSLNDREGGYTF
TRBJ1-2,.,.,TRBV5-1,TGCGCCAGCAGCTTGGAGCCCGCCGGGCGGGAAGGCTACACCTTC,CASSLEPAGREGYTF
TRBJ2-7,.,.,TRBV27,TGTGCCAGCCGACGTACGGGGGCCTACGAGCAGTACTTC,CASRRTGAYEQYF
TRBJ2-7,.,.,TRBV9,TGTGCCAGCAGCGTAATTTGTCCTGGTTCGGTCTTTTACTCCTACGAGCAGTACTTC,CASSVICPGSVFYSYEQYF
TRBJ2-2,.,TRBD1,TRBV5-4,TGTGCCAGCAGCACAGCCTGGACAGGGAACACCGGGGAGCTGTTTTTT,CASSTAWTGNTGELFF
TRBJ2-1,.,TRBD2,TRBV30,TGTGCCTGGAGTGATTCTAGCGGGGTTACCATCTACAATGAGCAGTTCTTC,CAWSDSSGVTIYNEQFF